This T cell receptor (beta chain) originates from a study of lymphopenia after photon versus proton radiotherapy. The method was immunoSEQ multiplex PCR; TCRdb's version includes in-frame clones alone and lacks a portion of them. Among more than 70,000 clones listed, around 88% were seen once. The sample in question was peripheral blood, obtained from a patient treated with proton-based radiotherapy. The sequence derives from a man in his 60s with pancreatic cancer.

The CDR3, as DNA: TGTGCCAGTACCCCGGGAGGAGGTTATAGCAATCAGCCCCAGCATTTT. Translation gives CASTPGGGYSNQPQHF. The chain joins TRBV19 to TRBJ1-5; no clear D. This CDR3 is 16 amino acids long. The V gene lost 7 bases and the J gene lost 0 bases, with 16 bases spanning the gap. CDR1 and CDR2 from the germline V gene are LNHDA and SQIVND (reference sequence).